The 32 T cell receptor beta chains below were found in one sample sequenced in a study of T cell clones after liver transplantation. Sequencing used immunoSEQ multiplex PCR; TCRdb keeps in-frame clones, though not all of them. The sample records under 55,000 clones, about 82% being singletons. The sample consisted of CD4+ T cells from blood, taken 24 months after liver transplant. Every receptor here comes from a human patient who received a liver transplant. These T cells may partly come from the graft donor.

The genes are TRBV25-1 and TRBJ1-1; 8 positions match TRBD1. After removal of 5 bases from V and 8 bases from J, the junction contained 7 bases not matched to a gene. In germline, CDR1 is MGHDK, CDR2 SYGVNS. This CDR3 has 13 amino acids. The CDR3 nucleotides are TGTGCCAGCAGTATGACTGACAGGGGAGAAGCTTTCTTT. Protein product: CASSMTDRGEAFF.

The chain has TRBV19 and TRBJ2-3; 8 nucleotides align to TRBD2. The trim removed 7 bases at V and 6 bases at J, leaving 12 bases unmatched. The CDR3 extends over 15 amino acids. Germline V gene sequence: CDR1 LNHDA, CDR2 SQIVND (reference sequence). The CDR3 region is CASTSRTGGADTQYF. CDR3 bases: TGTGCCAGTACCTCGAGGACGGGAGGGGCCGATACGCAGTATTTT.

This chain joins TRBV19 and TRBJ2-2; 13 nucleotides agree with TRBD2. Germline loops: CDR1 LNHDA, CDR2 SQIVND (reference sequence). The junction had 7 bases not matched to a gene; V was cut back by 0 bases and J by 6 bases. The CDR3 spans 18 residues. CDR3: CASSIDRGGLAGPGELFF. For the CDR3, the DNA is TGTGCCAGTAGTATAGATAGAGGGGGACTAGCGGGACCCGGGGAGCTGTTTTTT.

The rearrangement uses TRBV10-3 and TRBJ1-4; 7 bases align to TRBD1. Germline V gene data show CDR1 as ENHRY and CDR2 as SYGVKD. This CDR3 contains 14 residues. J lost 7 bases, V lost 2 bases, and 4 bases had no gene match. For the CDR3, the DNA is TGTGCCATCAGTGAGACAGGGGAGTTTGAAAAACTGTTTTTT. It specifies CAISETGEFEKLFF.

J is TRBJ1-3 and V is TRBV2; 8 bases fit TRBD1. The CDR3 is 15 amino acids. J was trimmed by 2 bases and V by 6 bases; bases with no gene match: 6. Per the germline V gene, CDR1 is SNHLY and CDR2 is FYNNEI. The CDR3 loop is CASRAQGGPGNTIYF. DNA for the CDR3: TGTGCCAGCAGGGCACAGGGGGGCCCTGGAAACACCATATATTTT.

This clone showed up just a few times. The chain is built from TRBV27 and TRBJ2-3; D might be TRBD1 or TRBD2, each matching 5 bases. Germline V gives CDR1 MNHEY, CDR2 SMNVEV (reference sequence). V lost 0 bases, J lost 2 bases, and 15 bases lay in between. CDR3 length: 17 residues. The CDR3 nucleotides are TGTGCCAGCAGTTTATCCAGACCTCGGGGCAACACAGATACGCAGTATTTT. This gives the protein CASSLSRPRGNTDTQYF.

This sequence joins TRBV7-2 and TRBJ2-5; 7 bases align to TRBD1. The CDR3 has 14 amino acids. Trimming cost V 5 bases and J 5 bases; bases outside gene matches: 8. Germline V lookup: CDR1 SGHTA, CDR2 FQGNSA. DNA of the CDR3: TGTGCCAGCAGCCAAAGAGGCAGGGGGGAGACCCAGTACTTC. Its protein product is CASSQRGRGETQYF. The full variable domain, in which reference TRBV7-2 and TRBJ2-5 provide the parts outside the CDR3, is GAGVSQSPSNKVTEKGKDVELRCDPISGHTALYWYRQSLGQGLEFLIYFQGNSAPDKSGLPSDRFSAERTGGSVSTLTIQRTQQEDSAVYLCASSQRGRGETQYFGPGTRLLVL.

Only a few counts were recorded for this clone. This rearrangement joins TRBV2 to TRBJ2-2; 9 bases align to TRBD2. Germline CDR1 SNHLY, CDR2 FYNNEI. Trimming removed 7 bases from V and 1 base from J; junction bases left unmatched: 4. This CDR3 has 15 amino acids. CDR3 region: CASTTLAGNTGELFF. The CDR3 DNA follows: TGTGCCAGCACCACACTAGCGGGGAACACCGGGGAGCTGTTTTTT.

This rearrangement joins TRBV5-5 to TRBJ2-5, with D possibly TRBD2 on 5 matching bases. Germline V lookup: CDR1 SGHKS, CDR2 YYEKEE (reference sequence). The germline V and J ends were trimmed by 4 bases and 1 base, with 8 bases remaining between them. This CDR3 region has 13 residues. CDR3 in DNA: TGTGCCAGCAGCCTGGAGGTCCAAGAGACCCAGTACTTC. This gives the protein CASSLEVQETQYF.

The chain is built from TRBV2 and TRBJ2-1, with a possible D match to TRBD2 (6 bases). V lost 11 bases to trimming and J lost 0 bases, with 17 bases between them. Germline assignment: CDR1 SNHLY and CDR2 FYNNEI. The CDR3 loop spans 15 amino acids. CDR3 sequence: CAAQEDGSSYNEQFF. CDR3 sequence (DNA): TGTGCCGCCCAGGAGGACGGGAGCTCCTACAATGAGCAGTTCTTC.

This clone turned up a few times. The chain has TRBV6-4 and TRBJ2-3, with D maybe TRBD2 (5 bases). There are 13 residues in the CDR3. Germline CDR1 reads MRHNA; CDR2 reads SNTAGT. V gave up 2 bases and J gave up 5 bases, with 8 bases separating them. DNA for the CDR3: TGTGCCAGCAGTGACAGGGCGGGAGATACGCAGTATTTT. It codes for CASSDRAGDTQYF.

The rearrangement uses TRBV27 and TRBJ2-2; D is unclear. The CDR3 runs 14 residues. V lost 4 bases to trimming and J lost 4 bases, with 10 bases between them. CDR1 and CDR2 from the germline V gene are MNHEY and SMNVEV (reference sequence). CDR3 protein: CASSSPPSTGELFF. The CDR3 bases are TGTGCCAGCAGTTCTCCCCCCTCCACCGGGGAGCTGTTTTTT.

The chain couples TRBV2 to TRBJ1-1; D ambiguous. Trimming removed 5 bases at V and 1 base at J, with 8 bases between. This CDR3 has 13 residues. The germline V gene has CDR1 SNHLY and CDR2 FYNNEI. Written as DNA, the CDR3 is TGTGCCAGCAGTTCGTACGGGAACACTGAAGCTTTCTTT. Translation: CASSSYGNTEAFF.

This chain links TRBV5-6 with TRBJ1-1; 8 bases align to TRBD1. The CDR3 extends over 15 amino acids. Germline CDR1 is SGHDT and CDR2 is YYEEEE. V shed 1 base and J 5 bases; nucleotides not matched to a gene: 7. The CDR3 spells CASSLLNRGGTEAFF. CDR3 sequence (DNA): TGTGCCAGCAGCTTGCTTAACAGGGGGGGTACTGAAGCTTTCTTT.

The rearrangement uses TRBV7-2 and TRBJ2-7; TRBD1 matches at 7 bases. CDR3 length: 14 amino acids. Germline CDR1 is SGHTA and CDR2 is FQGNSA. V shed 1 base, J shed 5 bases, and the junction held 5 bases outside the gene matches. Written as DNA, the CDR3 is TGTGCCAGCAGCTTAGGACAGGGTTTCGACGAGCAGTACTTC. Its translation is CASSLGQGFDEQYF.

The rearrangement links TRBV4-2 to TRBJ2-3, with 8 nucleotides matching TRBD1. Germline CDR1 LGHNA, CDR2 YNFKEQ. V lost 4 bases and J lost 5; bases outside the gene matches: 11. This CDR3 comprises 16 residues. The CDR3 nucleotides read TGTGCCAGCAGCCGCGTAAGGCAGGGGGCGCAAGATACGCAGTATTTT. Translated: CASSRVRQGAQDTQYF.

The CDR3 region has the DNA TGTGCCTGGAGTGTACGGGCGGAGACCCAGTACTTC. It codes for CAWSVRAETQYF. The chain has TRBV30 and TRBJ2-5; D not resolved. Germline CDR1 is GTSNPN and CDR2 is SVGIG (reference sequence). V was clipped by 0 bases and J by 5 bases, with 7 bases between them. This CDR3 comprises 12 residues.

CDR3: CASSPLSSGQGNEQYF. The CDR3, as DNA: TGTGCCAGCTCACCACTGAGCAGCGGACAGGGAAACGAGCAGTACTTC. The rearrangement links TRBV18 to TRBJ2-7; 8 bases match TRBD1. The CDR3 length is 16 residues. V lost 1 base to trimming and J lost 5 bases; unmatched junction nucleotides: 10. CDR1 and CDR2 (germline): KGHSH, LQKENI.

The rearrangement joins TRBV27 to TRBJ1-1; 7 bases map to TRBD1. J was trimmed by 2 bases and V by 4 bases; bases with no gene match: 10. CDR1 and CDR2 from the germline V gene are MNHEY and SMNVEV (reference sequence). The CDR3 has 16 amino acids. CDR3: CASSSYPGQKNTEAFF. The CDR3 region has the DNA TGTGCCAGCAGTTCTTATCCGGGACAGAAAAACACTGAAGCTTTCTTT.

This chain uses TRBV5-6 with TRBJ2-5; tentatively, D is TRBD1 (5 bases). Germline V CDR1 and CDR2: SGHDT, YYEEEE. Between the trimmed V and J ends, which lost 2 bases and 2 bases, there was a span of 16 bases. The CDR3 has 16 amino acids. CDR3 loop: CASSLINAGIQETQYF. In DNA form, the CDR3 reads TGTGCCAGCAGCTTAATAAATGCAGGGATTCAAGAGACCCAGTACTTC.

This clone showed up just once. This rearrangement joins TRBV10-2 to TRBJ2-1; tentatively, D is TRBD1 or TRBD2 (5 bases each). CDR1 and CDR2 (germline): WSHSY, SAAADI. Trimming cost V 5 bases and J 7 bases, with 12 bases left between them. This CDR3 has 13 amino acids. The CDR3: CASSNLGANEQFF. The CDR3 coding sequence is TGCGCCAGCAGTAACCTCGGGGCGAATGAGCAGTTCTTC.

There are a few counts of this clone. The chain links TRBV11-3 to TRBJ2-2; 7 bases map to TRBD1. The germline gives CDR1 SGHNT, CDR2 YENEEA. The J segment lost 4 bases and the V segment lost 6 bases, leaving 8 bases of the junction unmatched. The CDR3 runs 15 residues. The CDR3 nucleotides read TGTGCCAGCAGGAAAGGGGGCGAGGGCACCGGGGAGCTGTTTTTT. This sequence encodes CASRKGGEGTGELFF.

The chain couples TRBV7-2 to TRBJ2-5; TRBD2 might be the D (5 bases). Germline CDR1 reads SGHTA; CDR2 reads FQGNSA. The CDR3 has 15 amino acids. V lost 1 base to trimming and J lost 5 bases, with 14 bases between them. CDR3 nucleotides: TGTGCCAGCAGCTTAGGAGGACGGACGGGGGAGACCCAGTACTTC. Protein sequence: CASSLGGRTGETQYF.

This clone has a single count. The V gene is TRBV7-9, the J gene TRBJ1-5; D unclear. Trimming took off 3 bases at V and 7 bases at J, with 13 bases between the two ends. CDR3 length: 14 amino acids. Germline V CDR1 and CDR2: SEHNR, FQNEAQ (reference sequence). The CDR3 loop is CASSFGLGVQPQHF. Here the CDR3 DNA reads TGTGCCAGCAGCTTCGGTTTAGGTGTACAGCCCCAGCATTTT.

The chain's CDR3 is CASSRIPGSETQYF. CDR3 nucleotide sequence: TGTGCCAGCAGCCGTATCCCAGGGTCGGAGACCCAGTACTTC. The rearrangement uses TRBV7-3 and TRBJ2-5, with D perhaps TRBD1 (5 bases). V was shortened by 5 bases and J by 5 bases, with 15 bases between the two germline ends. Germline CDR1 reads SGHTA; CDR2 reads FQGTGA. The CDR3 length is 14 residues.

This chain connects TRBV27 to TRBJ2-1; the match to TRBD2 covers 8 bases. Germline V CDR1 and CDR2: MNHEY, SMNVEV (reference sequence). The length of the CDR3 is 17 residues. After removal of 3 bases from V and 10 bases from J, the junction contained 17 bases not matched to a gene. CDR3 sequence (DNA): TGTGCCAGCAGTTTGGGTGGTACTAGCGGCTACCAGTGGGAGCAGTTCTTC. It specifies CASSLGGTSGYQWEQFF.

This rearrangement joins TRBV7-2 to TRBJ2-7, with D perhaps TRBD1 or TRBD2 (7 bases each). Germline V gives CDR1 SGHTA, CDR2 FQGNSA. V was trimmed by 5 bases and J by 3 bases, leaving 11 bases between them. The CDR3 runs to 13 residues. The CDR3 DNA reads as TGTGCCAGCAGCCAGGGGGAGGGCTACGAGCAGTACTTC. Translation: CASSQGEGYEQYF.

V and J are TRBV10-3 and TRBJ2-1; 9 positions match TRBD2. V lost 6 bases and J lost 9; bases outside the gene matches: 9. The germline gives CDR1 ENHRY, CDR2 SYGVKD. The CDR3 spans 14 residues. The chain's CDR3 is CAISSAGGQSEQFF. The CDR3 DNA sequence: TGTGCCATCAGCTCCGCGGGGGGGCAGAGTGAGCAGTTCTTC.

The table lists this clone with a few counts. The V and J genes are TRBV7-8 and TRBJ1-5, with 8 bases that match TRBD1. Per germline, CDR1 SGHVS and CDR2 FQNEAQ. The CDR3 consists of 17 residues. J lost 6 bases, V lost 2 bases, and 12 bases had no gene match. CDR3 in amino acids: CASSLNPGGVIGQPQHF. The CDR3 nucleotides read TGTGCCAGCAGCTTAAACCCAGGGGGCGTGATAGGTCAGCCCCAGCATTTT. The full variable domain, with the rest looked up from reference TRBV7-8 and TRBJ1-5, is GAGVSQSPRYKVAKRGQDVALRCDPISGHVSLFWYQQALGQGPEFLTYFQNEAQLDKSGLPSDRFFAERPEGSVSTLKIQRTQQEDSAVYLCASSLNPGGVIGQPQHFGDGTRLSIL.

The rearrangement joins TRBV6-1 to TRBJ1-5, with D maybe TRBD1 (5 bases). Per the germline V gene, CDR1 is MNHNS and CDR2 is SASEGT. CDR3 length: 15 amino acids. With 0 bases removed from V and 5 bases from J, the gap between germline ends came to 11 bases. The CDR3 DNA reads TGTGCCAGCAGTGAAGCCGGGGGGGGACATCAGCCCCAGCATTTT. Its translation is CASSEAGGGHQPQHF.

The rearrangement uses TRBV5-1 and TRBJ2-7; 8 nucleotides match TRBD1. This CDR3 has 14 residues. CDR1 is SGHRS and CDR2 is YFSETQ in the germline V gene. The junction had 4 bases not matched to a gene; V was cut back by 1 base and J by 4 bases. DNA of the CDR3: TGCGCCAGCAGCTTGAGGACAGGGAATTACGAGCAGTACTTC. It codes for CASSLRTGNYEQYF.

This sequence joins TRBV14 and TRBJ2-3; the D gene could be TRBD1 or TRBD2 (6 bases each). Trimming shortened V by 4 bases and J by 2 bases, and 16 bases separated the two germline ends. This CDR3 region has 16 residues. The germline CDR1 and CDR2 sequences are SGHDN and FVKESK. The CDR3 bases are TGTGCCAGCAGCCCGGGGGCACGGTCTCACACAGATACGCAGTATTTT. This codes for CASSPGARSHTDTQYF.